The T cell receptor beta chain described here comes from a study of blood T cell repertoires in COVID-19. On the study more broadly: T cells, B-cell-depleted T cells, or PBMCs supplied cDNA or gDNA.

In the authors' workflow: The assay estimated nucleated cells by amplifying reference gene primers. Libraries were prepared by immunoSEQ multiplex PCR; TCRdb keeps only in-frame clonotypes and omits some of them. The V and J calls and clone size are taken from that table; D and trimming were inferred from the DNA. The table includes tens of thousands of clones, 65% to 90% detected once. CDR1 MNHEY and CDR2 SVGAGI come from the germline V gene. The CDR3 has 15 residues. V was shortened by 0 bases and J by 7 bases, with 12 bases between the two germline ends. The sequence derives from a man aged 70 or older with active COVID-19. The sequencing sample was made of peripheral blood. The V and J genes are TRBV6-5 and TRBJ1-4; D not resolved. The CDR3: CASSYSSGFSEKLFF. The CDR3 nucleotides are TGTGCCAGCAGTTACTCGTCCGGGTTTAGTGAAAAACTGTTTTTT.